Presented here are 21 T cell receptor beta chains from one specimen sequenced in a study of T cells in Graves' hyperthyroidism and ophthalmopathy. There were TCR beta CDR3 regions amplified from RNA transcripts. The HTBI primer set served for first-round RT-PCR of the TCR CDR3. Via MiXCR, TCRdb re-called the multiplex PCR reads, giving one row per CDR3 protein. The sample has 350,000 to 400,000 distinct CDR3 sequences; 15% to 20% are singletons. The specimen sequenced was blood. The receptors here all came from a woman in her late teens or twenties with Graves' hyperthyroidism.

This clonotype was recorded a few times. A much larger clone lies a single base off, so this may be a read error. The chain recombines TRBV6-5 with TRBJ1-1; a possible D gene is TRBD1 (5 bases). CDR3 length equals 14 residues. CDR1 and CDR2 (germline): MNHEY, SVGAGI. The CDR3 bases are TGTGTCAGCAGTTACTCGGGGGTAGGCACTGAAGCTTTCTTT. Translating gives CVSSYSGVGTEAFF.

This clonotype was detected ten times or more. The V and J genes are TRBV6-2 or TRBV6-3 and TRBJ1-1; D ambiguous. The germline gives CDR1 MNHEY, CDR2 SVGEGT. The CDR3 covers 14 residues. Trimming left V 2 bases short and J 10 bases short, with 17 bases between. CDR3 sequence reads: CASSYGRLNEGAFF. The CDR3 DNA follows: TGTGCCAGCAGTTACGGCCGGTTGAACGAGGGAGCTTTCTTT.

This clonotype was found many times. This chain uses TRBV12-3 or TRBV12-4 with TRBJ1-2; D is perhaps TRBD1 (5 bases). V lost 5 bases and J lost 0, with 10 bases in between. The CDR3 runs 14 residues. CDR3 nucleotides: TGTGCCAGCAGTGACAGTGCCACTAACTATGGCTACACCTTC. This translates into CASSDSATNYGYTF.

The table lists this clonotype with many counts. It may be a read error: a sequence one base away is much more abundant. The CDR3 loop reads CASSWVAGMDTEAFF. CDR3 DNA: TGCGCCAGCAGCTGGGTTGCGGGGATGGACACTGAAGCTTTCTTT. The rearrangement joins TRBV5-1 to TRBJ1-1; no clear D. The CDR3 totals 15 residues. Trimming took 3 bases from V and 3 from J, leaving 15 bases between them. Germline lookup yields CDR1 SGHRS and CDR2 YFSETQ. Looking up the rest from reference TRBV5-1 and TRBJ1-1 gives the full variable domain: KAGVTQTPRYLIKTRGQQVTLSCSPISGHRSVSWYQQTPGQGLQFLFEYFSETQRNKGNFPGRFSGRQFSNSRSEMNVSTLELGDSALYLCASSWVAGMDTEAFFGQGTRLTVV.

This clonotype was seen only a few times. The rearrangement joins TRBV18 to TRBJ1-5; D unresolved. CDR3 size: 15 residues. V lost 3 bases, J lost 4 bases, and 13 bases lay in between. Germline-derived CDR1 and CDR2 are KGHSH and LQKENI. CDR3 bases: TGTGCCAGCTCACCTACTGGACCCCTAAATCAGCCCCAGCATTTT. The encoded protein is CASSPTGPLNQPQHF.

This clonotype was seen at least ten times. The genes are TRBV29-1 and TRBJ1-1, with 9 bases that match TRBD1. Germline V gene data show CDR1 as SQVTM and CDR2 as ANQGSEA. The CDR3 extends over 14 amino acids. J was trimmed by 7 bases and V by 6 bases; bases with no gene match: 12. The CDR3 spells CSVRTGGLGGEAFF. The CDR3 bases are TGCAGCGTCCGTACAGGGGGCCTAGGCGGTGAAGCTTTCTTT.

This clonotype turned up a few times. The V and J genes are TRBV18 and TRBJ1-5; no reliable D call. V was shortened by 0 bases and J by 0 bases, with 9 bases between the two germline ends. The CDR3 consists of 16 residues. The germline V gene encodes CDR1 KGHSH and CDR2 LQKENI. The CDR3 is CASSPPSRASNQPQHF. The CDR3 DNA follows: TGTGCCAGCTCACCACCGTCAAGGGCTAGCAATCAGCCCCAGCATTTT.

This clonotype was recorded many times. This rearrangement joins TRBV29-1 to TRBJ2-5; TRBD2 agrees at 10 bases. J lost 1 base, V lost 0 bases, and 5 bases had no gene match. Germline CDR1 and CDR2: SQVTM and ANQGSEA. There are 16 residues in the CDR3. The CDR3 loop is CSVEDWTSGIQETQYF. DNA of the CDR3: TGCAGCGTTGAAGATTGGACTAGCGGCATCCAAGAGACCCAGTACTTC.

The sample holds many counts of this clonotype. This rearrangement joins TRBV12-3 or TRBV12-4 to TRBJ1-5; no definite D call. This CDR3 has 15 amino acids. V dropped 2 bases and J dropped 2 bases, with 10 bases sitting between them. DNA of the CDR3: TGTGCCAGCAGTTTAAGTAAGGACCGCAATCAGCCCCAGCATTTT. Translation gives CASSLSKDRNQPQHF.

The chain joins TRBV11-2 to TRBJ2-7; possibly TRBD2 for D (5 bases). The CDR3 sequence is 13 residues long. In germline, CDR1 is SGHAT, CDR2 FQNNGV. V was clipped by 6 bases and J by 6 bases, with 15 bases between them. The CDR3 coding sequence is TGTGCCAGCAGATACGGAGAGGGATCCGAGCAGTACTTC. It translates to CASRYGEGSEQYF.

The chain employs TRBV14 and TRBJ1-1; maybe TRBD1 (6 bases). V dropped 3 bases and J dropped 2 bases, with 25 bases sitting between them. Germline V gene data show CDR1 as SGHDN and CDR2 as FVKESK. The CDR3 length is 19 residues. In DNA, the CDR3 is TGTGCCAGCAGCCACTTTAACGTACGGGGGCAGAATTCTAACACTGAAGCTTTCTTT. It is translated as CASSHFNVRGQNSNTEAFF.

This clonotype appeared a few times. The genes are TRBV28 and TRBJ1-1; D not certain. CDR3 length: 12 residues. In germline, CDR1 is MDHEN, CDR2 SYDVKM. The V and J ends lost 10 bases and 0 bases respectively, with 9 bases between them. The CDR3 coding sequence is TGTGCCAACCCGAATGTGAACACTGAAGCTTTCTTT. Its translation is CANPNVNTEAFF.

This clonotype came up a few times. CDR3 DNA sequence: TGCAGTGCCCGTCGGGGGGGTCCAAATCAGCCCCAGCATTTT. Translated: CSARRGGPNQPQHF. This chain uses TRBV20-1 with TRBJ1-5; weak D call: TRBD1 (5 bases). The CDR3 length is 14 residues. From germline, CDR1 is DFQATT and CDR2 SNEGSKA (reference sequence). With 6 bases removed from V and 4 bases from J, the gap between germline ends came to 16 bases.

At least ten counts were recorded for this clonotype. The V call is TRBV12-3 or TRBV12-4, the J call TRBJ2-5; tentatively, D is TRBD2 (6 bases). The CDR3 runs to 14 residues. Trimming stripped 7 bases from V and 3 bases from J, with 15 bases between. CDR3 DNA sequence: TGTGCCAGCACGCGGCTGGAGGGGAAAGAGACCCAGTACTTC. Encoded protein: CASTRLEGKETQYF.

This clonotype was seen only a few times. This chain joins TRBV29-1 and TRBJ1-1; D is uncertain. The ends were cut back, 5 bases at V and 0 bases at J, with 19 bases in the middle. Germline loops: CDR1 SQVTM, CDR2 ANQGSEA. This CDR3 has 16 residues. The CDR3 loop reads CSVRTRLQVMNTEAFF. The DNA for the CDR3 is TGCAGCGTTCGAACCCGCCTGCAAGTCATGAACACTGAAGCTTTCTTT. Filled out from reference TRBV29-1 and TRBJ1-1, the complete variable domain reads SAVISQKPSRDICQRGTSLTIQCQVDSQVTMMFWYRQQPGQSLTLIATANQGSEATYESGFVIDKFPISRPNLTFSTLTVSNMSPEDSSIYLCSVRTRLQVMNTEAFFGQGTRLTVV.

This clonotype was counted at least ten times. V usage is TRBV5-5 and J usage is TRBJ2-7, with 8 bases matching TRBD1. The CDR3 extends over 15 amino acids. V shed 1 base and J 1 base; nucleotides not matched to a gene: 4. The germline gives CDR1 SGHKS, CDR2 YYEKEE (reference sequence). The CDR3 is CASSLYRGYSYEQYF. The CDR3 nucleotides are TGTGCCAGCAGCTTGTACAGGGGGTATTCCTACGAGCAGTACTTC.

This clonotype appeared many times. This chain links TRBV10-3 with TRBJ2-2; D is ambiguous. The CDR3 runs 13 residues. Germline CDR1 reads ENHRY; CDR2 reads SYGVKD. The V end was cut by 3 bases, the J end by 5 bases, with 7 bases between. The CDR3 nucleotides are TGTGCCATCAGTGAAGTGGGGACCGGGGAGCTGTTTTTT. Translated, it gives CAISEVGTGELFF.

This clonotype showed up just a few times. The chain joins TRBV6-1 to TRBJ1-1; D remains ambiguous. The V gene's germline CDR1 is MNHNS and CDR2 SASEGT. The CDR3 consists of 14 residues. The ends were cut back, 6 bases at V and 8 bases at J, with 19 bases in the middle. CDR3 sequence reads: CASSQGGSRTEAFF. The DNA of the CDR3 is TGTGCCAGCAGCCAAGGAGGGTCCCGAACCGAAGCTTTCTTT.

This clonotype was recorded at least ten times. CDR3 coding DNA: TGTGCCAGCAGCCCCGGACAGGGGGCCACTGAAGCTTTCTTT. Amino acid sequence: CASSPGQGATEAFF. The gene calls are TRBV5-6 and TRBJ1-1; 11 bases agree with TRBD1. V lost 4 bases and J lost 4; bases outside the gene matches: 3. Germline values: CDR1 SGHDT, CDR2 YYEEEE. The CDR3 sequence is 14 residues long.

This clonotype was counted ten times or more. The chain has TRBV20-1 and TRBJ2-7; TRBD2 might be the D (6 bases). The CDR3 has 14 residues. V lost 6 bases, J lost 3 bases, and 18 bases lay in between. Germline V gene lookup returns CDR1 DFQATT and CDR2 SNEGSKA (reference sequence). The CDR3 coding sequence is TGCAGTGCGCAGGTCGGGGGTAAAGGCTACGAGCAGTACTTC. Encoded protein: CSAQVGGKGYEQYF.

This clonotype was detected ten times or more. The chain joins TRBV6-5 to TRBJ1-2; 8 bases are a match to TRBD1. This CDR3 has 15 amino acids. The germline V gene has CDR1 MNHEY and CDR2 SVGAGI. Losses at the gene ends were 2 bases for V and 6 bases for J; bases not matched to a gene: 8. CDR3 coding DNA: TGTGCCAGCAGTTACGCCTCAGGGGGCATAAATGGCTACACCTTC. Residues: CASSYASGGINGYTF.